The 19 T cell receptor beta chains in this list originate from one sample, sequenced in a study of OX40 agonist ivuxolimab in advanced cancers. This table comes from immunoSEQ multiplex PCR, and its TCRdb copy is limited to in-frame clones, with some not included. The sample consists of 60,000 to 85,000 clones, roughly 84% of them appearing once. The sample here was CD4+ or CD8+ T cells sorted from blood, taken in a trial of the OX40 agonist ivuxolimab. These receptor sequences come from an adult with an advanced solid tumor such as melanoma, head and neck, liver or kidney cancer.

The genes are TRBV6-6 and TRBJ1-1; weak D call: TRBD1 (5 bases). In germline, CDR1 is MNHNY, CDR2 SVGAGI (reference sequence). This CDR3 comprises 12 residues. The germline V and J ends were trimmed by 3 bases and 8 bases, with 10 bases remaining between them. The CDR3 DNA reads as TGTGCCAGCAGTTATGGGGGGGAGGAAGCTTTCTTT. Its protein product is CASSYGGEEAFF.

The rearrangement uses TRBV19 and TRBJ1-2, with 7 bases lining up with TRBD1. The V segment lost 4 bases and the J segment 8 bases; nucleotides outside the gene matches: 10. This CDR3 spans 14 amino acids. The germline gives CDR1 LNHDA, CDR2 SQIVND (reference sequence). As DNA, the CDR3 is TGTGCCAGTAGTAACCGGGACAAAGGGGGCGGCTACACCTTC. It translates to CASSNRDKGGGYTF.

This clone turned up a few times. V gene TRBV6-1 combines with J gene TRBJ1-5, with TRBD1 matching over 7 bases. Germline CDR1 is MNHNS and CDR2 is SASEGT. The CDR3 runs to 15 residues. The junction had 10 bases not matched to a gene; V was cut back by 6 bases and J by 5 bases. CDR3: CASRPYHTGDQPQHF. Here the CDR3 DNA reads TGTGCCAGCAGGCCCTATCATACAGGGGATCAGCCCCAGCATTTT.

J is TRBJ2-2 and V is TRBV5-6; 12 bases match TRBD2. The CDR3 spans 17 residues. CDR1 is SGHDT and CDR2 is YYEEEE in the germline V gene. Trimming took 3 bases from V and 0 from J; bases not matched to a gene: 3. The CDR3 coding sequence is TGTGCCAGCAGCTGGGGACTAGCGGGCACGAACACCGGGGAGCTGTTTTTT. Residues: CASSWGLAGTNTGELFF.

The V and J genes are TRBV7-9 and TRBJ2-5; possibly TRBD2 for D (7 bases). The germline V and J ends were trimmed by 10 bases and 4 bases, with 19 bases remaining between them. The germline gives CDR1 SEHNR, CDR2 FQNEAQ (reference sequence). This CDR3 has 14 residues. The CDR3 here is CATNIRGGAETQYF. CDR3 in DNA: TGTGCCACCAACATCCGAGGGGGGGCAGAGACCCAGTACTTC.

The rearrangement joins TRBV10-2 to TRBJ2-1; 7 nucleotides agree with TRBD2. Trimming took 3 bases from V and 4 from J; bases not matched to a gene: 9. Germline values: CDR1 WSHSY, CDR2 SAAADI. This CDR3 contains 16 residues. CDR3 coding DNA: TGCGCCAGCAGTGATTTCGGCGGGAGAAATTACAATGAGCAGTTCTTC. The encoded protein is CASSDFGGRNYNEQFF.

The chain couples TRBV2 to TRBJ2-5, with TRBD2 matching over 10 bases. V shed 3 bases, J shed 7 bases, and the junction held 5 bases outside the gene matches. Germline CDR1 is SNHLY and CDR2 is FYNNEI. This CDR3 comprises 14 residues. The CDR3 loop reads CASSDSSGSGTQYF. The DNA of the CDR3 is TGTGCCAGCAGTGATTCTAGCGGGAGTGGGACCCAGTACTTC.

The sample holds a few counts of this clone. The V call is TRBV5-8, the J call TRBJ2-2, with D possibly matching TRBD1 (5 bases). V was clipped by 3 bases and J by 4 bases, with 16 bases between them. In germline, CDR1 is SGHTS, CDR2 YDEGEE. This CDR3 is 16 amino acids long. The CDR3 region is CASSWSQGSVTGELFF. DNA for the CDR3: TGTGCCAGCAGCTGGAGCCAGGGTTCGGTCACCGGGGAGCTGTTTTTT.

The rearrangement uses TRBV30 and TRBJ1-3; 7 bases fit TRBD1. V was pared by 0 bases and J by 0 bases, with 5 bases of the junction left unmatched. The length of the CDR3 is 16 residues. The V gene's germline CDR1 is GTSNPN and CDR2 SVGIG (reference sequence). CDR3 residues: CAWSVQGTFSGNTIYF. The CDR3 DNA follows: TGTGCCTGGAGTGTACAGGGGACCTTCTCTGGAAACACCATATATTTT.

J is TRBJ2-7 and V is TRBV10-3, with 10 bases fitting TRBD2. Germline values: CDR1 ENHRY, CDR2 SYGVKD. Germline trimming cut 6 bases from V and 6 bases from J; bases unmatched to any gene: 11. This CDR3 comprises 15 residues. CDR3 in DNA: TGTGCCATCAGAAAGGCACTAGCGGGAAACGGCGAGCAGTACTTC. Protein: CAIRKALAGNGEQYF.

J is TRBJ1-5 and V is TRBV21-1. TRBV21-1 is recorded as a pseudogene. The CDR3 extends over 13 amino acids. Here the CDR3 reads CASAGGSNQPQHF. Written as DNA, the CDR3 is TGTGCCAGTGCAGGAGGTAGCAATCAGCCCCAGCATTTT.

This rearrangement joins TRBV5-1 to TRBJ2-4; a possible D gene is TRBD2 (5 bases). The CDR3 contains 15 residues. V lost 4 bases, J lost 0 bases, and 11 bases lay in between. Germline loops: CDR1 SGHRS, CDR2 YFSETQ. CDR3 residues: CASSPAGLAKNIQYF. CDR3 in DNA: TGCGCCAGCAGCCCTGCTGGACTAGCCAAAAACATTCAGTACTTC.

This clone came up once. The chain joins TRBV19 to TRBJ1-1; weak D call: TRBD1 (5 bases). V lost 6 bases and J lost 3, with 11 bases in between. The CDR3 extends over 13 amino acids. CDR1 LNHDA and CDR2 SQIVND come from the germline V gene (reference sequence). CDR3 coding DNA: TGTGCCAGTAGAACGGGGCTCGACACTGAAGCTTTCTTT. Translated, it gives CASRTGLDTEAFF. The full variable domain, with the rest looked up from reference TRBV19 and TRBJ1-1, is DGGITQSPKYLFRKEGQNVTLSCEQNLNHDAMYWYRQDPGQGLRLIYYSQIVNDFQKGDIAEGYSVSREKKESFPLTVTSAQKNPTAFYLCASRTGLDTEAFFGQGTRLTVV.

The chain has TRBV2 and TRBJ2-2; no definite D call. CDR3 length equals 14 residues. V gave up 4 bases and J gave up 5 bases, with 11 bases separating them. Germline V gene sequence: CDR1 SNHLY, CDR2 FYNNEI. This CDR3 is CASSVYSHTGELFF. The DNA for the CDR3 is TGTGCCAGCAGTGTTTACTCCCATACCGGGGAGCTGTTTTTT.

J is TRBJ2-3 and V is TRBV6-5; D is unclear. The germline CDR1 and CDR2 sequences are MNHEY and SVGAGI. There are 13 residues in the CDR3. V was cut by 6 bases and J by 6 bases, with 13 bases left in between. The CDR3 loop reads CASSPTYKDTQYF. The CDR3 nucleotides are TGTGCCAGCAGCCCGACGTACAAGGATACGCAGTATTTT.

This sequence joins TRBV9 and TRBJ2-7; D possibly corresponds to TRBD1 (5 bases). The germline V and J ends were trimmed by 3 bases and 6 bases, with 16 bases remaining between them. The CDR3 runs 14 residues. Per the germline V gene, CDR1 is SGDLS and CDR2 is YYNGEE. The CDR3 DNA sequence: TGTGCCAGCAGCGAGACGCCCCAGGGTAGCGAGCAGTACTTC. The encoded protein is CASSETPQGSEQYF.

CDR3 region: CASSLVTGGGYEQYF. In nucleotides, the CDR3 is TGTGCCAGCAGCTTAGTAACAGGGGGAGGGTACGAGCAGTACTTC. This chain connects TRBV7-9 to TRBJ2-7; weak D call: TRBD1 (8 bases). There are 15 residues in the CDR3. V was pared by 1 base and J by 4 bases, with 14 bases between. Per germline, CDR1 SEHNR and CDR2 FQNEAQ (reference sequence).

V usage is TRBV7-3 and J usage is TRBJ1-2, with D perhaps TRBD1 (5 bases). CDR1 is SGHTA, CDR2 FQGTGA, per germline. This CDR3 is 14 amino acids long. V dropped 3 bases and J dropped 8 bases, with 16 bases sitting between them. CDR3 region: CASSLRDGKIGYTF. Written as DNA, the CDR3 is TGTGCCAGCAGCTTGAGGGACGGCAAGATCGGCTACACCTTC.

The CDR3 region is CASSLSFGGEETQYF. The CDR3 nucleotides are TGTGCCAGCAGCTTATCTTTCGGGGGGGAAGAGACCCAGTACTTC. The J gene is TRBJ2-5, the V gene TRBV11-2; TRBD2 agrees at 8 bases. The ends lost 2 bases at V and 3 bases at J; junction bases unmatched: 5. Germline values: CDR1 SGHAT, CDR2 FQNNGV. CDR3 length: 15 residues.